The 11 T cell receptor beta chains below all came from one sample that was sequenced in a study of CD8 T cells in Susac syndrome. RNA in amounts of roughly 0.45 to 1 ug was reverse transcribed with random hexamers. MiXCR, run by TCRdb on the immunoSEQ multiplex PCR reads, gives a single entry per CDR3 protein. The sample records 200,000 or so distinct CDR3 sequences, more than 90% being singletons. What was sequenced was CD4+ T cells from PBMCs. These receptors were obtained from a human donor with multiple sclerosis.

This clonotype was detected only once. The CDR3 loop is CASSAGIRDRAYEQYF. The CDR3 bases are TGTGCCAGCAGCGCTGGAATCCGGGACAGGGCCTACGAGCAGTACTTC. The gene calls are TRBV9 and TRBJ2-7, with 9 bases identical to TRBD1. The CDR3 length is 16 residues. Germline CDR1 and CDR2: SGDLS and YYNGEE. V gave up 3 bases and J gave up 2 bases; unmatched junction bases: 9.

The chain uses TRBV14 and TRBJ2-1, with TRBD1 as a possible D gene (6 bases). CDR3 length: 13 residues. The germline V gene encodes CDR1 SGHDN and CDR2 FVKESK. The ends were cut back, 4 bases at V and 7 bases at J, with 11 bases in the middle. The CDR3 region has the DNA TGTGCCAGCAGCCCTGTAGGGGGAAATGAGCAGTTCTTC. Amino acids: CASSPVGGNEQFF.

V gene TRBV29-1 combines with J gene TRBJ1-1, with a possible D match to TRBD1 (5 bases). The CDR3 has 13 amino acids. Per the germline V gene, CDR1 is SQVTM and CDR2 is ANQGSEA. Between the trimmed V and J ends, which lost 3 bases and 3 bases, there was a span of 11 bases. In DNA, the CDR3 is TGCAGCGTTGAGAGGGGAGGGTACACTGAAGCTTTCTTT. Amino acid sequence: CSVERGGYTEAFF.

The chain carries TRBV9 and TRBJ2-2; tentative D call: TRBD1 (5 bases). Germline loops: CDR1 SGDLS, CDR2 YYNGEE. Trimming stripped 2 bases from V and 8 bases from J, with 13 bases between. CDR3 length: 14 residues. The CDR3 bases are TGTGCCAGCAGCGTTGGGCCAGGGCAAGGGGAGCTGTTTTTT. This sequence encodes CASSVGPGQGELFF.

This clonotype was seen only once. The chain employs TRBV27 and TRBJ2-1; 9 bases are shared with TRBD1. V gave up 2 bases and J gave up 6 bases; unmatched junction bases: 8. The V gene's germline CDR1 is MNHEY and CDR2 SMNVEV (reference sequence). The CDR3 extends over 16 amino acids. The CDR3, as DNA: TGTGCCAGCAGTTTAAACCCGTTGACAGGGGGCAATGAGCAGTTCTTC. It is translated as CASSLNPLTGGNEQFF.

This chain joins TRBV7-3 and TRBJ2-5; D perhaps matches TRBD2 (6 bases). This CDR3 has 13 residues. V shed 5 bases and J shed 4 bases, with 11 bases lying between them. Germline CDR1 SGHTA, CDR2 FQGTGA. CDR3 in DNA: TGTGCCAGCAGCCTTAATAGCGGAGAGACCCAGTACTTC. Its protein is CASSLNSGETQYF.

This sequence joins TRBV5-1 and TRBJ2-5; a possible D gene is TRBD1 (6 bases). This CDR3 contains 13 residues. The V gene lost 6 bases and the J gene lost 6 bases, with 15 bases spanning the gap. Germline CDR1 SGHRS, CDR2 YFSETQ. The CDR3 bases are TGCGCCAGCAACTCCGCAGGGGAAAAGACCCAGTACTTC. Its translation is CASNSAGEKTQYF.

The rearrangement joins TRBV9 to TRBJ1-1; D not resolved. This CDR3 region has 12 residues. CDR1 is SGDLS and CDR2 is YYNGEE in the germline V gene. The V gene lost 7 bases and the J gene lost 4 bases, with 11 bases spanning the gap. The CDR3 DNA reads TGTGCCAGCGGTCGAGACGGCACTGAAGCTTTCTTT. Translated, it gives CASGRDGTEAFF.

The chain links TRBV27 to TRBJ2-1, with D perhaps being TRBD1 or TRBD2 (5 bases each). Trimming took 6 bases from V and 13 from J, leaving 16 bases between them. Germline CDR1 is MNHEY and CDR2 is SMNVEV (reference sequence). CDR3 length equals 12 residues. Written as DNA, the CDR3 is TGTGCCAGCAGAGGGACCCGAGGCGTACAGTTCTTC. This encodes CASRGTRGVQFF.

The rearrangement joins TRBV9 to TRBJ1-6, with D perhaps matching TRBD1 (6 bases). Germline CDR1 SGDLS, CDR2 YYNGEE. The CDR3 has 15 residues. V dropped 0 bases and J dropped 10 bases, with 14 bases sitting between them. The chain's CDR3 is CASSVAPGGGSPLHF. Written as DNA, the CDR3 is TGTGCCAGCAGCGTAGCTCCCGGAGGGGGGTCACCCCTCCACTTT.

The genes are TRBV6-4 and TRBJ2-7; possible D gene TRBD1, 6 bases. Per germline, CDR1 MRHNA and CDR2 SNTAGT. This CDR3 has 14 residues. Trimming cost V 6 bases and J 3 bases, with 15 bases left between them. The CDR3 DNA follows: TGTGCCAGCAGGCACCCGGGACAAATCTACGAGCAGTACTTC. Amino acid sequence: CASRHPGQIYEQYF.